This TCR beta chain emerged from a study of lymphopenia after photon versus proton radiotherapy. Overall study findings and caveats: After the lymphocyte nadir, photon-treated repertoires showed oligoclonal expansion, especially of CD8+ Temra cells. Post-nadir TCR diversity decline inversely tracked overall survival among those who died. Only patients who died were analyzed for survival; proton advantage is unproven.

V lost 9 bases, J lost 2 bases, and 4 bases stayed unmatched. Germline V gene data show CDR1 as SNHLY and CDR2 as FYNNEI. This CDR3 is 13 amino acids long. As to this clone: Its target is not known.

Only in-frame clones appear in the TCRdb table, and some are missing; sequencing was by immunoSEQ multiplex PCR. The sample has tens of thousands of clones; about 86% are singletons. The TCR sequence derives from a man aged 45 to 65 with gastric cancer. Sample: peripheral blood, taken from a patient treated with photon-based radiotherapy. The V call is TRBV2, the J call TRBJ2-5; 9 bases are shared with TRBD2. The CDR3 reads CARRLAAQETQYF. CDR3 coding DNA: TGTGCCAGGAGACTAGCGGCTCAAGAGACCCAGTACTTC.